The rows below give T cell receptor beta chains drawn from one sample of a study of monozygotic twins with inflammatory bowel disease. TCRdb re-called the 5' RACE reads and gives one entry per CDR3 protein, without DNA. The sample totals 350,000 to 550,000 distinct CDR3 sequences. Sequenced: blood. The receptor source for this set is a human donor with ulcerative colitis or Crohn's disease, or a healthy co-twin of an affected twin (not recorded which). Each CDR3 is given with its conserved first and last residue. Each record gives: J gene, V gene, CDR3 protein.

J gene: TRBJ1-1
V gene: TRBV5-1
CDR3 protein: CASSLGGSSNTEAFF

J gene: TRBJ2-5
V gene: TRBV7-2
CDR3 protein: CASSHYRGYQETQYF

J gene: TRBJ2-5
V gene: TRBV30
CDR3 protein: CAWRTERGGPETQYF

J gene: TRBJ1-2
V gene: TRBV30
CDR3 protein: CAWKGTQYGYTF

J gene: TRBJ1-1
V gene: TRBV14
CDR3 protein: CASSHWSEAFF

J gene: TRBJ2-1
V gene: TRBV20-1
CDR3 protein: CSAISGEFSYNEQFF

J gene: TRBJ2-1
V gene: TRBV11-2
CDR3 protein: CASSSSGGGNNEQFF

J gene: TRBJ2-7
V gene: TRBV4-1
CDR3 protein: CASSAYRGTSWEQYF

J gene: TRBJ1-4
V gene: TRBV29-1
CDR3 protein: CSVELTGVNEKLFF

J gene: TRBJ2-1
V gene: TRBV2
CDR3 protein: CASLTGYSEQFF

J gene: TRBJ2-2
V gene: TRBV27
CDR3 protein: CASSLWSGTNTGELFF

J gene: TRBJ2-1
V gene: TRBV18
CDR3 protein: CASSPSSRWGNEQFF

J gene: TRBJ1-4
V gene: TRBV14
CDR3 protein: CTSSQGTEKLFF

J gene: TRBJ2-1
V gene: TRBV7-2
CDR3 protein: CASTLIIGGYNEQFF

J gene: TRBJ1-5
V gene: TRBV9
CDR3 protein: CASSAGTDHQPQHF

J gene: TRBJ1-1
V gene: TRBV6-2/TRBV6-3
CDR3 protein: CASILDSNTEAFF

J gene: TRBJ1-1
V gene: TRBV20-1
CDR3 protein: CSAREHGDSGNTEAFF

J gene: TRBJ2-2
V gene: TRBV20-1
CDR3 protein: CSALGGTGELFF

J gene: TRBJ1-1
V gene: TRBV20-1
CDR3 protein: CSASDQVGAEAFF

J gene: TRBJ1-1
V gene: TRBV3-1
CDR3 protein: CASSQLEGLTEAFF

J gene: TRBJ1-2
V gene: TRBV7-9
CDR3 protein: CASSLANREGYTF

J gene: TRBJ1-4
V gene: TRBV12-3/TRBV12-4
CDR3 protein: CASRSGTGNEKLFF

J gene: TRBJ1-6
V gene: TRBV5-1
CDR3 protein: CASSWGGDSPLHF

J gene: TRBJ2-1
V gene: TRBV30
CDR3 protein: CAWSPLRSSYNEQFF

J gene: TRBJ2-3
V gene: TRBV5-1
CDR3 protein: CASSLGGTTTDTQYF

J gene: TRBJ1-1
V gene: TRBV12-3/TRBV12-4
CDR3 protein: CASSQGARTEAFF

J gene: TRBJ2-3
V gene: TRBV7-2
CDR3 protein: CASSLEGAGDAQYF

J gene: TRBJ2-1
V gene: TRBV30
CDR3 protein: CAWSNRWGGAYNEQFF

J gene: TRBJ1-1
V gene: TRBV29-1
CDR3 protein: CSVARQGGAFF

J gene: TRBJ2-4
V gene: TRBV12-3/TRBV12-4
CDR3 protein: CASSPGTSGDIQYF

J gene: TRBJ1-2
V gene: TRBV6-5
CDR3 protein: CASTDSYGYTF

J gene: TRBJ2-7
V gene: TRBV7-2
CDR3 protein: CASSPDGGFSPYEQYF

J gene: TRBJ2-2
V gene: TRBV5-1
CDR3 protein: CASSSSLATAGELFF

J gene: TRBJ2-1
V gene: TRBV5-6
CDR3 protein: CASSLGREKFF

J gene: TRBJ1-1
V gene: TRBV30
CDR3 protein: CAWRGSGWGAFF

J gene: TRBJ1-6
V gene: TRBV27
CDR3 protein: CASSLRPGTGFEGNSPLHF

J gene: TRBJ2-7
V gene: TRBV7-2
CDR3 protein: CASSLTSASSYEQYF

J gene: TRBJ1-2
V gene: TRBV6-5
CDR3 protein: CASSYDRGRPNGYTF

J gene: TRBJ2-3
V gene: TRBV29-1
CDR3 protein: CSVRSTDTQYF

J gene: TRBJ2-2
V gene: TRBV15
CDR3 protein: CATSRGEDLNTGELFF

J gene: TRBJ2-6
V gene: TRBV7-2
CDR3 protein: CASSLLSSGANVLTF

J gene: TRBJ2-1
V gene: TRBV9
CDR3 protein: CASSGQSKGPYNEQFF

J gene: TRBJ2-1
V gene: TRBV11-2
CDR3 protein: CASSPGQGSDEQFF

J gene: TRBJ1-5
V gene: TRBV28
CDR3 protein: CASSFLRGTSNQPQHF

J gene: TRBJ1-1
V gene: TRBV5-4
CDR3 protein: CASSLQGQTEAFF

J gene: TRBJ2-3
V gene: TRBV9
CDR3 protein: CASSVESGSGGLDTQYF

J gene: TRBJ2-3
V gene: TRBV20-1
CDR3 protein: CSARASGGNTQYF

J gene: TRBJ2-2
V gene: TRBV6-2/TRBV6-3
CDR3 protein: CASTSPRLPLFF

J gene: TRBJ2-5
V gene: TRBV7-9
CDR3 protein: CASSLSGVGAETQYF

J gene: TRBJ2-3
V gene: TRBV23-1
CDR3 protein: CASSYTGTGSADTQYF

J gene: TRBJ1-1
V gene: TRBV24-1
CDR3 protein: CATSDRGRTEAFF

J gene: TRBJ1-2
V gene: TRBV6-4
CDR3 protein: CASSARTAGLGGYTF

J gene: TRBJ2-1
V gene: TRBV4-3
CDR3 protein: CASSQDRQRAGNEQFF

J gene: TRBJ2-2
V gene: TRBV5-6
CDR3 protein: CASSPPGQGVFTGELFF

J gene: TRBJ2-2
V gene: TRBV12-3/TRBV12-4
CDR3 protein: CASSPRQGQGLFF